The text below deals with one TCR beta chain. Its antigen is still unknown. CDR3 length: 14 amino acids. Germline-derived CDR1 and CDR2 are LNHNV and YYDKDF (reference sequence). The junction had 2 bases not matched to a gene; V was cut back by 4 bases and J by 5 bases. This record belongs to a study of T-cell memory formation after mild COVID-19. Study context: Clusters of TCRs were largely donor specific.

Constant-segment primers served in 5'RACE that generated TCR alpha and TCR beta cDNA libraries bearing sample barcodes and UMIs. TCRdb re-called the 5' RACE reads with MiXCR, one entry per CDR3 protein. The table lists more than 350,000 distinct CDR3 sequences, about 16% of them singletons. Findings and caveats of the study: Some clones that responded were present in memory (sampled pre-infection), which suggests cross-reactive memory joined. CD4+ bias marked clones expanding day 15 to 37, unlike balanced contracting clones.

The sequence derives from a man younger than 35 who had mild COVID-19 (a few samples of this study predate the infection). Cell type and time point are not known. The chain recombines TRBV15 with TRBJ1-4; 9 bases match TRBD1. Source material: PBMCs or a T cell subset sorted from them (not recorded which). CDR3 protein: CATSMGQGNEKLFF. DNA for the CDR3: TGTGCCACCAGCATGGGACAGGGAAATGAAAAACTGTTTTTT.